A selection of T cell receptor beta chains follows, all from one sample in a study of T-cell reconstitution after alpha-beta-depleted transplantation in children. Each CDR3 protein is one row after TCRdb ran MiXCR on the PCR reads. This sample has about 980,000 distinct CDR3 sequences, with about 29% found just once. The sample in question was PBMCs, mostly from graft donor cells, obtained 360 days after TCRalphabeta/CD19-depleted stem cell transplant. The receptors originated from a boy in the first two years of life who had a stem cell transplant for SCID, so the T cells may come from the graft donor. CDR3s include the opening cysteine and the closing phenylalanine or tryptophan. D genes are given only for firm matches. Clone sizes are given selectively: once, few, many, or a class where the clone is expanded.

d_call: -
clone_size: many
v_call: TRBV20-1
j_call: TRBJ1-5
cdr3_nt: TGCAGTGCTAGAGTTGGGGATCGGCAGCCCCAGCATTTT
cdr3_aa: CSARVGDRQPQHF

d_call: -
clone_size: -
v_call: TRBV5-1
j_call: TRBJ2-7
cdr3_nt: TGCGCCAGCAGCTTGGGCGGGGTTCTGGACTACGAGCAGTACTTC
cdr3_aa: CASSLGGVLDYEQYF

d_call: -
clone_size: few
v_call: TRBV25-1
j_call: TRBJ2-3
cdr3_nt: TGTGCCAGCAGTCGGCGACTTAGCACAGATACGCAGTATTTT
cdr3_aa: CASSRRLSTDTQYF

d_call: -
clone_size: few
v_call: TRBV20-1
j_call: TRBJ1-2
cdr3_nt: TGCAGTGCTAGAGACCGGGCAGGGTATGGCTACACCTTC
cdr3_aa: CSARDRAGYGYTF

d_call: -
clone_size: -
v_call: TRBV12-3/TRBV12-4
j_call: TRBJ2-7
cdr3_nt: TGTGCCAGCAGTTGGGGAGACATATCCACTTACGAGCAGTACTTC
cdr3_aa: CASSWGDISTYEQYF

d_call: -
clone_size: -
v_call: TRBV9
j_call: TRBJ2-1
cdr3_nt: TGTGCCAGCAGCGTAGCTTACGGGGGTACCTACAATGAGCAGTTCTTC
cdr3_aa: CASSVAYGGTYNEQFF

d_call: -
clone_size: -
v_call: TRBV20-1
j_call: TRBJ2-3
cdr3_nt: TGCAGTGCTAGGGCAACAGGTTTACATACGCAGTATTTT
cdr3_aa: CSARATGLHTQYF

d_call: TRBD2
clone_size: few
v_call: TRBV20-1
j_call: TRBJ2-3
cdr3_nt: TGCAGTGCTAGCCCCCCGGGAGCGGGGGGGAATACAGATACGCAGTATTTT
cdr3_aa: CSASPPGAGGNTDTQYF

d_call: -
clone_size: -
v_call: TRBV4-1
j_call: TRBJ2-5
cdr3_nt: TGCGCCAGCAGCCAAGGAGCGAGGCCACAAGAGACCCAGTACTTC
cdr3_aa: CASSQGARPQETQYF

d_call: -
clone_size: few
v_call: TRBV28
j_call: TRBJ1-2
cdr3_nt: TGTGCCAGCAGTCCCTACAGGGAGGACTACACCTTC
cdr3_aa: CASSPYREDYTF

d_call: -
clone_size: -
v_call: TRBV7-2
j_call: TRBJ2-3
cdr3_nt: TGTGCCAGCAGCTTAGCTACATACACAGATACGCAGTATTTT
cdr3_aa: CASSLATYTDTQYF

d_call: -
clone_size: few
v_call: TRBV4-1
j_call: TRBJ1-2
cdr3_nt: TGCGCCAGCAGCCACCCAGGGGCGGGAGGCTATGGCTACACCTTC
cdr3_aa: CASSHPGAGGYGYTF

d_call: -
clone_size: few
v_call: TRBV2
j_call: TRBJ2-7
cdr3_nt: TGTGCCAGCAGTTTTTACCTCTGGCCGGACGGCGGCATCTCCTACGAGCAGTACTTC
cdr3_aa: CASSFYLWPDGGISYEQYF

d_call: -
clone_size: -
v_call: TRBV12-3/TRBV12-4
j_call: TRBJ2-5
cdr3_nt: TGTGCCAGCAGCCCGGAGGTCCGGAGCGGTAAAGAGACCCAGTACTTC
cdr3_aa: CASSPEVRSGKETQYF

d_call: -
clone_size: few
v_call: TRBV29-1
j_call: TRBJ1-2
cdr3_nt: TGCAGCGTTGCAATAAACTATGGCTACACCTTC
cdr3_aa: CSVAINYGYTF

d_call: -
clone_size: -
v_call: TRBV18
j_call: TRBJ2-3
cdr3_nt: TGTGCCAGCTCACGATCCCAAACAGATACGCAGTATTTT
cdr3_aa: CASSRSQTDTQYF

d_call: TRBD1
clone_size: -
v_call: TRBV29-1
j_call: TRBJ2-1
cdr3_nt: TGCAGCGTGGATGGCGTACAGGGGGTCTCCTACAATGAGCAGTTCTTC
cdr3_aa: CSVDGVQGVSYNEQFF

d_call: -
clone_size: many
v_call: TRBV7-2
j_call: TRBJ2-2
cdr3_nt: TGTGCCAGCAGCTTAAAGCTTGGCCCCGGGGAGCTGTTTTTT
cdr3_aa: CASSLKLGPGELFF

d_call: -
clone_size: few
v_call: TRBV7-9
j_call: TRBJ1-5
cdr3_nt: TGTGCCAGCAGCCGACAGGACGGTCCCGGGCCCCAGCATTTT
cdr3_aa: CASSRQDGPGPQHF

d_call: TRBD1
clone_size: -
v_call: TRBV5-8
j_call: TRBJ2-2
cdr3_nt: TGTGCCAGCAGCCCCCCGCAGGGGGTAAACACCGGGGAGCTGTTTTTT
cdr3_aa: CASSPPQGVNTGELFF

d_call: -
clone_size: few
v_call: TRBV4-1
j_call: TRBJ2-5
cdr3_nt: TGCGCCAGCAGCCATCCCTGGCTCGGGGGAGAGACCCAGTACTTC
cdr3_aa: CASSHPWLGGETQYF

d_call: -
clone_size: many
v_call: TRBV20-1
j_call: TRBJ2-3
cdr3_nt: TGCAGTGCTAGACTAGCTACGCAGTATTTT
cdr3_aa: CSARLATQYF

d_call: -
clone_size: many
v_call: TRBV7-2
j_call: TRBJ1-1
cdr3_nt: TGTGCCAGCAGCCCCCTTCGGGTTCGTGACACTGAAGCTTTCTTT
cdr3_aa: CASSPLRVRDTEAFF

d_call: -
clone_size: few
v_call: TRBV5-1
j_call: TRBJ2-7
cdr3_nt: TGCGCCAGCAGACCAACAGGGACCCACGAGCAGTACTTC
cdr3_aa: CASRPTGTHEQYF

d_call: -
clone_size: -
v_call: TRBV10-2
j_call: TRBJ2-3
cdr3_nt: TGCGCCAGCAGTGAGCGGACTCCCCTGGGAGCGCAGTATTTT
cdr3_aa: CASSERTPLGAQYF

d_call: TRBD1
clone_size: -
v_call: TRBV12-3/TRBV12-4
j_call: TRBJ1-1
cdr3_nt: TGTGCCAGCAGCCAAATCGGACAGGGGTCCAACACTGAAGCTTTCTTT
cdr3_aa: CASSQIGQGSNTEAFF

d_call: -
clone_size: -
v_call: TRBV11-1
j_call: TRBJ2-3
cdr3_nt: TGTGCCAGCAGCTGGAACAGCCTCACAGATACGCAGTATTTT
cdr3_aa: CASSWNSLTDTQYF

d_call: -
clone_size: few
v_call: TRBV11-1
j_call: TRBJ2-1
cdr3_nt: TGTGCCAGCAGCCGAACCGCGGACTGGGACAATGAGCAGTTCTTC
cdr3_aa: CASSRTADWDNEQFF

d_call: -
clone_size: few
v_call: TRBV7-9
j_call: TRBJ2-1
cdr3_nt: TGTGCCAGCAGCTCTGACTACAATTCATACAATGAGCAGTTCTTC
cdr3_aa: CASSSDYNSYNEQFF

d_call: TRBD1
clone_size: -
v_call: TRBV12-3/TRBV12-4
j_call: TRBJ2-3
cdr3_nt: TGTGCCATACGGACTGACAGGGTGTCGTCCGATACGCAGTATTTT
cdr3_aa: CAIRTDRVSSDTQYF

d_call: -
clone_size: -
v_call: TRBV12-3/TRBV12-4
j_call: TRBJ2-1
cdr3_nt: TGTGCCAGCAGTTTTGATGGGGAGGGGGCTGGTGAGCAGTTCTTC
cdr3_aa: CASSFDGEGAGEQFF

d_call: TRBD1
clone_size: -
v_call: TRBV12-3/TRBV12-4
j_call: TRBJ2-2
cdr3_nt: TGTGCCAGCAGCGACAGGGGGCAAGGACCCGGGGAGCTGTTTTTT
cdr3_aa: CASSDRGQGPGELFF

d_call: TRBD2
clone_size: -
v_call: TRBV25-1
j_call: TRBJ2-3
cdr3_nt: TGTGCCAGCAGTGATAGCAGCCTAGCGGGGCCCACAGATACGCAGTATTTT
cdr3_aa: CASSDSSLAGPTDTQYF

d_call: TRBD1
clone_size: once
v_call: TRBV3-1
j_call: TRBJ2-7
cdr3_nt: TGTGCCAGCAGCCCCATACTGGGGACAGCGAACTACGAGCAGTACTTC
cdr3_aa: CASSPILGTANYEQYF